These T cell receptor beta chains were read from a single sample in a study of shared T cell receptors in the human thymus. Measured with immunoSEQ multiplex PCR; TCRdb has only the in-frame clones, and not every one. The sample records 720,000 or so clones, 75% to 90% being singletons. These records were also assigned to another study, of human thymus T cells.

The sequencing input was thymocytes. The origin of the receptors is a girl in the first two years of life with a congenital heart defect. CDR3s leave out the opening cysteine and the closing phenylalanine or tryptophan. D genes are given only for firm matches.

J: TRBJ2-5
D: TRBD2
V: TRBV14
CDR3: ASSLNASGTAQETQY

J: TRBJ2-1
D: -
V: TRBV7-7
CDR3: ASSLGPHRSAEQF

J: TRBJ1-1
D: -
V: TRBV4-3
CDR3: ASSQVWEGGTEAF

J: TRBJ1-6
D: TRBD1
V: TRBV19
CDR3: ASSSRQGRFYNSPLH

J: TRBJ1-2
D: -
V: TRBV11-3
CDR3: ASSLRDGGYGYT

J: TRBJ1-4
D: TRBD1
V: TRBV7-2
CDR3: ASSLPRTGDAEKLF

J: TRBJ2-1
D: TRBD2
V: TRBV7-7
CDR3: ASSLITSDEQF

J: TRBJ2-3
D: -
V: TRBV5-5
CDR3: ASINSPTDTQY

J: TRBJ1-1
D: -
V: TRBV6-6
CDR3: ASSYLEQTEAF

J: TRBJ1-6
D: -
V: TRBV27
CDR3: ASGGGYNSPLH

J: TRBJ1-5
D: -
V: TRBV15
CDR3: ATSSGNQPQH

J: TRBJ2-2
D: TRBD2
V: TRBV19
CDR3: ASSVWERGHTGELF

J: TRBJ2-1
D: TRBD1
V: TRBV5-6
CDR3: ASSRDRARYNEQF

J: TRBJ1-2
D: TRBD1
V: TRBV9
CDR3: ASSHDRGYGYT

J: TRBJ1-1
D: -
V: TRBV10-2
CDR3: ASRDHKRAVTEAF

J: TRBJ1-3
D: -
V: TRBV6-5
CDR3: ASSPQSGAGNTIY

J: TRBJ2-1
D: -
V: TRBV18
CDR3: ASSLRGPQF

J: TRBJ2-7
D: TRBD1
V: TRBV5-1
CDR3: ASRFGTEYEQY

J: TRBJ1-1
D: -
V: TRBV27
CDR3: ASQQGAGTEAF

J: TRBJ2-7
D: -
V: TRBV15
CDR3: ATSRENSKGSHFYEQY

J: TRBJ1-3
D: -
V: TRBV6-5
CDR3: ASSCRARSGNTIY

J: TRBJ1-2
D: -
V: TRBV5-6
CDR3: ASSLVFGGLPYGYT

J: TRBJ1-6
D: TRBD1
V: TRBV5-4
CDR3: ASSLGGQLSSYNSPLH

J: TRBJ1-1
D: -
V: TRBV27
CDR3: ASSLSGGLGGKNTEAF

J: TRBJ2-7
D: -
V: TRBV6-1
CDR3: ASSDVGGPYEQY

J: TRBJ1-6
D: -
V: TRBV19
CDR3: ASSIVTNREKNSPLH

J: TRBJ2-5
D: TRBD2
V: TRBV5-4
CDR3: ASSLGLAGGRETQY